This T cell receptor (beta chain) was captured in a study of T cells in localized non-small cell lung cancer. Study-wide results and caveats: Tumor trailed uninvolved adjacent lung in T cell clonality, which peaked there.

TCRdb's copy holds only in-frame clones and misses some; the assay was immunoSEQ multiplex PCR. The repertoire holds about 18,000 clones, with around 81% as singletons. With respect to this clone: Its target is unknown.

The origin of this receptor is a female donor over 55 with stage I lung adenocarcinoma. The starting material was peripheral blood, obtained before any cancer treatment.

DNA for the CDR3: TGTGCCATCGAAAACCGACAGGGGGTTGGCACTGAAGCTTTCTTT. It is translated as CAIENRQGVGTEAFF. The chain couples TRBV6-5 to TRBJ1-1, with 9 bases lining up with TRBD1. From germline, CDR1 is MNHEY and CDR2 SVGAGI. CDR3 length: 15 amino acids. V lost 10 bases to trimming and J lost 4 bases; unmatched junction nucleotides: 13.